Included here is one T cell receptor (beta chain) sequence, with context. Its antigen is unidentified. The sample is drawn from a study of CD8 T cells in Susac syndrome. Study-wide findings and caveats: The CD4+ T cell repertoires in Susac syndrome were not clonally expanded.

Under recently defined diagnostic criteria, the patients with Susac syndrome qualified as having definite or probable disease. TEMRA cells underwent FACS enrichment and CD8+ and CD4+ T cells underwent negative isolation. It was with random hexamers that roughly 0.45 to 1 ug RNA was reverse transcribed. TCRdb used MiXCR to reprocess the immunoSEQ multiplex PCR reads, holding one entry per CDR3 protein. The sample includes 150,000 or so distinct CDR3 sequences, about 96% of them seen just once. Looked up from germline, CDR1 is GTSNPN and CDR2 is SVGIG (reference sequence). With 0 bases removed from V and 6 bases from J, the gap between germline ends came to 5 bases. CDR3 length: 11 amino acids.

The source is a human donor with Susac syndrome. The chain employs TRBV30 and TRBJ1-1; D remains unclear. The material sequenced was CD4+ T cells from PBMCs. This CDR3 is CAWSVYSEAFF. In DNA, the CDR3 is TGTGCCTGGAGTGTATATTCTGAAGCTTTCTTT.